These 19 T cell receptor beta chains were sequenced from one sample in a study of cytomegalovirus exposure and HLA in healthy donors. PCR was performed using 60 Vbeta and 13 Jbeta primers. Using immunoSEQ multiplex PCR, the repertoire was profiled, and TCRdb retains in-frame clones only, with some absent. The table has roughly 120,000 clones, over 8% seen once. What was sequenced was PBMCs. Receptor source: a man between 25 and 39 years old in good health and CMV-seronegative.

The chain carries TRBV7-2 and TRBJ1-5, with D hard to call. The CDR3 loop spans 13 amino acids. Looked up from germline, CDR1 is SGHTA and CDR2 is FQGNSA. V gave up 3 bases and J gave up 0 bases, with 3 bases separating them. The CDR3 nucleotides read TGTGCCAGCAGCTTTAATAGCAATCAGCCCCAGCATTTT. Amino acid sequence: CASSFNSNQPQHF.

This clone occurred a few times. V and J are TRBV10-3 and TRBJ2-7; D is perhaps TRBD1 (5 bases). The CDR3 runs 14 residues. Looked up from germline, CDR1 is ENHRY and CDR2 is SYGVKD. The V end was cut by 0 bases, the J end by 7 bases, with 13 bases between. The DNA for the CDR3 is TGTGCCATCAGTGAGTCAGGGGCCGGATGGGAGCAGTACTTC. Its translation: CAISESGAGWEQYF.

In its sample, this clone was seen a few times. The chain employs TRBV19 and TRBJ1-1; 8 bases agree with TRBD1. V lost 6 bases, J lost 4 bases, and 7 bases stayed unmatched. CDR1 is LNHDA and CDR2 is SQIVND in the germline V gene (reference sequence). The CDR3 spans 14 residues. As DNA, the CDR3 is TGTGCCAGTAGCGACTGGACAGGGCCCACTGAAGCTTTCTTT. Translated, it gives CASSDWTGPTEAFF.

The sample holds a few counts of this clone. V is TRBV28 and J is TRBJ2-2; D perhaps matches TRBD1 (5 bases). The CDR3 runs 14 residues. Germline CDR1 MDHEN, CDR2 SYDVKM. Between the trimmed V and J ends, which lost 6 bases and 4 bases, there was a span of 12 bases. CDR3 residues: CASSPQGPTGELFF. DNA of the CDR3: TGTGCCAGCAGCCCTCAGGGTCCCACCGGGGAGCTGTTTTTT.

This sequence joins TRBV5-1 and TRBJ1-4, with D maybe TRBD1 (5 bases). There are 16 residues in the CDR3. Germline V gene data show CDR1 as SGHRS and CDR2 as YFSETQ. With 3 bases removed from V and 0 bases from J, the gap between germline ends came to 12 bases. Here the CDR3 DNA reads TGCGCCAGCAGCTCGGGGGGTCGGGCAACTAATGAAAAACTGTTTTTT. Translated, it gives CASSSGGRATNEKLFF.

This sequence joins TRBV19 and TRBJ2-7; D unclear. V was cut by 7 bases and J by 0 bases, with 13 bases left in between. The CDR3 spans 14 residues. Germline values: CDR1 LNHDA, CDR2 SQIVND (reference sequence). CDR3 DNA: TGTGCCAGTACCCCTAAATCGAGCTCCTACGAGCAGTACTTC. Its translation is CASTPKSSSYEQYF.

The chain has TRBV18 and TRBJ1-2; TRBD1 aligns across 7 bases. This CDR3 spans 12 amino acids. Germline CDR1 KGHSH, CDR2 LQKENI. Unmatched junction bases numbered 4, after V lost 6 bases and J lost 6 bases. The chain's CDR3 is CASSPDRDGYTF. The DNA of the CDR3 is TGTGCCAGCTCTCCAGACAGGGATGGCTACACCTTC.

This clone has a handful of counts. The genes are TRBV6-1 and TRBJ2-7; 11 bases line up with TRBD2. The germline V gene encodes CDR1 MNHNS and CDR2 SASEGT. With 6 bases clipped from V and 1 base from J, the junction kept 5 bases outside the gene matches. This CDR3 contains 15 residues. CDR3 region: CASREGLADSYEQYF. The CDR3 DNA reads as TGTGCCAGCAGAGAGGGACTAGCGGATTCCTACGAGCAGTACTTC.

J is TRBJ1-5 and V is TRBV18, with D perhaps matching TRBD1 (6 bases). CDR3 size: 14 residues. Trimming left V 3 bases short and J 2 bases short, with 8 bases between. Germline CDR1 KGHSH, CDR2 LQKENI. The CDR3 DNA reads TGTGCCAGCTCACCGGGGGCAGGCAATCAGCCCCAGCATTTT. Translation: CASSPGAGNQPQHF.

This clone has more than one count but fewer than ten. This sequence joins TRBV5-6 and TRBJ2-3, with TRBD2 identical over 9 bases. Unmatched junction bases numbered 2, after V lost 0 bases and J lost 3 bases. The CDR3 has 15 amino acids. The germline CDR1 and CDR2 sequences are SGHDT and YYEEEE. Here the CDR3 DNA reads TGTGCCAGCAGCTTGGGACTAGCGGAAACAGATACGCAGTATTTT. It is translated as CASSLGLAETDTQYF.

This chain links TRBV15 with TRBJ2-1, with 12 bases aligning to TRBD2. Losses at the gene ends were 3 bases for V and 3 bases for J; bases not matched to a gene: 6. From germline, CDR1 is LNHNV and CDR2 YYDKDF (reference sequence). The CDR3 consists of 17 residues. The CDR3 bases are TGTGCCACCAGCAGTATCCCTAGCGGGAGGGACTACAATGAGCAGTTCTTC. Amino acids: CATSSIPSGRDYNEQFF.

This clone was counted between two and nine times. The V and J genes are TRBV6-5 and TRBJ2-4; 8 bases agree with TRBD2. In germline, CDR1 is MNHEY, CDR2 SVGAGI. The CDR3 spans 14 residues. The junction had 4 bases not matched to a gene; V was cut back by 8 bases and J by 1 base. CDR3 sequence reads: CASGREGAKNIQYF. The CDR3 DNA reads TGTGCCAGCGGACGGGAGGGGGCCAAAAACATTCAGTACTTC.

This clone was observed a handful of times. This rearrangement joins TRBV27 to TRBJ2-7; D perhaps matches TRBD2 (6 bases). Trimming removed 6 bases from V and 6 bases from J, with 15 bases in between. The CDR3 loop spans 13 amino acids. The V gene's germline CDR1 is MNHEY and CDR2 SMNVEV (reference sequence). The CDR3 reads CASSPRGGSEQYF. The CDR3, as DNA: TGTGCCAGCAGCCCCCGCGGAGGGTCCGAGCAGTACTTC.

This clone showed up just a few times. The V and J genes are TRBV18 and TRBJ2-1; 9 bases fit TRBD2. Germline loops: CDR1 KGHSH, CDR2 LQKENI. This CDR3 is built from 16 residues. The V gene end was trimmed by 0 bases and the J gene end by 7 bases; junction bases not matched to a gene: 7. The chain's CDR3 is CASSPPPSGKRNEQFF. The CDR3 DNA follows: TGTGCCAGCTCACCACCTCCTAGCGGGAAAAGGAATGAGCAGTTCTTC. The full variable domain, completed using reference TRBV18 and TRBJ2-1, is NAGVMQNPRHLVRRRGQEARLRCSPMKGHSHVYWYRQLPEEGLKFMVYLQKENIIDESGMPKERFSAEFPKEGPSILRIQQVVRGDSAAYFCASSPPPSGKRNEQFFGPGTRLTVL.

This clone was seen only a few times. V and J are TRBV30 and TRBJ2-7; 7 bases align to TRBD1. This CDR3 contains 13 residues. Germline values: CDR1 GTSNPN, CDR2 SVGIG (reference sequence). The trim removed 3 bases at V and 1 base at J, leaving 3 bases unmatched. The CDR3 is CAWRGQSSYEQYF. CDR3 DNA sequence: TGTGCCTGGAGGGGACAGAGTTCCTACGAGCAGTACTTC.

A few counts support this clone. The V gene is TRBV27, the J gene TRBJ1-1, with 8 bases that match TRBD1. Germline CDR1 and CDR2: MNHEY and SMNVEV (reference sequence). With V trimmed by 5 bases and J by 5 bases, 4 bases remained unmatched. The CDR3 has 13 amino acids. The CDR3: CASSSRGQTEAFF. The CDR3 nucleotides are TGTGCCAGCAGTAGCAGGGGGCAAACTGAAGCTTTCTTT.

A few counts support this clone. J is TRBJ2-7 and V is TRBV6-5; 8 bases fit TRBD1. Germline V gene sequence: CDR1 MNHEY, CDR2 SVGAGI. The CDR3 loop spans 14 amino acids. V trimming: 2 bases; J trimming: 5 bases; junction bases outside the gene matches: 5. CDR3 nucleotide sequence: TGTGCCAGCAGTTACGGGGACAGGTCCCACGAGCAGTACTTC. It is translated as CASSYGDRSHEQYF.

The CDR3 reads CASSLFGAGSTDTQYF. Here the CDR3 DNA reads TGTGCCAGCAGTTTATTCGGAGCGGGAAGCACAGATACGCAGTATTTT. The J gene is TRBJ2-3, the V gene TRBV28, with 7 bases identical to TRBD2. Germline CDR1 reads MDHEN; CDR2 reads SYDVKM. V shed 1 base and J 0 bases; nucleotides not matched to a gene: 4. The CDR3 length is 16 residues.

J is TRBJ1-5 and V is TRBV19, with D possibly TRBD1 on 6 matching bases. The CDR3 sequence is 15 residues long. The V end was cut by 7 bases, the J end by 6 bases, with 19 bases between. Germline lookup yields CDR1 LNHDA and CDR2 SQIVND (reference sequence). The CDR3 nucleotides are TGTGCCAGTACCCCGGGGGGGCTCGGTAGTCAGCCCCAGCATTTT. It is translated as CASTPGGLGSQPQHF.